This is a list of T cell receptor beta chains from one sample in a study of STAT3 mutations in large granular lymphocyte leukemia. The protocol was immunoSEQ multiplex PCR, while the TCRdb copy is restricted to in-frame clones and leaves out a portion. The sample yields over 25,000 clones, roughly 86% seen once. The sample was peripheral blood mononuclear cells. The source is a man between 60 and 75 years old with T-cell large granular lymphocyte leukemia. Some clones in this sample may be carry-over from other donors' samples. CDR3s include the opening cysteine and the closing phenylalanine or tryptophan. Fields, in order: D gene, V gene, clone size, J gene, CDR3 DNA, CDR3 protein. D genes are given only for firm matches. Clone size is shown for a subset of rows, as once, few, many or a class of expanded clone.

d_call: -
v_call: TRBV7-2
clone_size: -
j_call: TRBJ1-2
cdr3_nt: TGTGCCAGCAGCTTGAGGCCCGCGGGGGGCGACTATGGCTACACCTTC
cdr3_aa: CASSLRPAGGDYGYTF

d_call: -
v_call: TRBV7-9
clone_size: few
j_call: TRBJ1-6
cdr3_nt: TGTGCCAGCAGCTTATCAGGTCTCCCTAATTCACCCCTCCACTTT
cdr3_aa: CASSLSGLPNSPLHF

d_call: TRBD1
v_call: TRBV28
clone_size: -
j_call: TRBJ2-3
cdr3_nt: TGTGCCAGCAGTTTTCTGGCAGGGGGTAGTACCACGCAGTATTTT
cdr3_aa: CASSFLAGGSTTQYF

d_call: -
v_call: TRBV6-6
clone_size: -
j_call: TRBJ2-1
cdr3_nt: TGTGCCAGCAGTACCCGCCGGGTGGGTACCTACAATGAGCAGTTCTTC
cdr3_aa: CASSTRRVGTYNEQFF

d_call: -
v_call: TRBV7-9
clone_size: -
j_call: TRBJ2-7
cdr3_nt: TGTGCCAGCAGCCCCGGCCTAACCTACGAGCAGTACTTC
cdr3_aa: CASSPGLTYEQYF

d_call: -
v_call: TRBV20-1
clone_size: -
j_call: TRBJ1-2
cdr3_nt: TGCAGTGCTAGTCCTACCCCAGGCACCTTC
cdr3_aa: CSASPTPGTF

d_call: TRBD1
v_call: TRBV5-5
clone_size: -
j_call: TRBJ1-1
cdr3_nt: TGTGCCAGCAGCCCAAGGACAGGCATGAACACTGAAGCTTTCTTT
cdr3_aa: CASSPRTGMNTEAFF

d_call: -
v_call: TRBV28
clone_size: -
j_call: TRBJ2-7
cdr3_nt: TGTGCCAGCAGCCGCGGGGCCTACGAGCAGTACTTC
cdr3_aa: CASSRGAYEQYF

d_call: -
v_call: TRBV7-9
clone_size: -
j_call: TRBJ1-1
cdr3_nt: TGTGCCAGCAGCCCCTGGGGCGGTCCCTCCACTGAAGCTTTCTTT
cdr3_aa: CASSPWGGPSTEAFF

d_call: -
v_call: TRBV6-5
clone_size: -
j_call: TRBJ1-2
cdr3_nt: TGTGCCAGCAGTTACCCCGGCTATGGCTACACCTTC
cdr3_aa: CASSYPGYGYTF

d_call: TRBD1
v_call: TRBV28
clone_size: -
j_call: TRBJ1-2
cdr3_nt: TGTGCCAGCAGCTCCAATGACAGGGTGGCTGGCTACACCTTC
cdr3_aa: CASSSNDRVAGYTF

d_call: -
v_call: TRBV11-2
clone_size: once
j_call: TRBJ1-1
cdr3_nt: TGTGCCAGCAGCTTAAGGGTTTACACTGAAGCTTTCTTT
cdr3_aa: CASSLRVYTEAFF

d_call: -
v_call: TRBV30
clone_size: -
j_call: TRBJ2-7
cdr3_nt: TGTGCCTGGAGCGGAACAGGGACCTACTACGAGCAGTACTTC
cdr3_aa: CAWSGTGTYYEQYF

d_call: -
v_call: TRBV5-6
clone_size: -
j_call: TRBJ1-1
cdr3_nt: TGTGCCAGCAGCTTGGAACTGGGTATCACTGAAGCTTTCTTT
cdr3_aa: CASSLELGITEAFF

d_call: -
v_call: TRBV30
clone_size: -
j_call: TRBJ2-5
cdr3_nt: TGTGCCTGGAAGAGGGGTGGGATCGAGACCCAGTACTTC
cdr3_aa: CAWKRGGIETQYF

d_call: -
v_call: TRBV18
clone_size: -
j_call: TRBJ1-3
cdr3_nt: TGTGCCACACTCCCATGGGGAGCGGAGGGAAACACCATATATTTT
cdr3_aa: CATLPWGAEGNTIYF

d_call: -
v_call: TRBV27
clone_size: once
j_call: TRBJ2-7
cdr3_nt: TGTGCCAGCAGCCCCGATAGCGCCTACGAGCAGTACTTC
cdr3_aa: CASSPDSAYEQYF

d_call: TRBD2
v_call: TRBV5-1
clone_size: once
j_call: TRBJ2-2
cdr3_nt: TGCGCCAGCAGCTTGGCCACTAGCGTTGCCGGGGAGCTGTTTTTT
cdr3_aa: CASSLATSVAGELFF

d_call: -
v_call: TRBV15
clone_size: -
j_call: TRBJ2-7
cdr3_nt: TGTGCCACCAGCAGAGAGACGGGACCCACGGAGCAGTACTTC
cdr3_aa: CATSRETGPTEQYF

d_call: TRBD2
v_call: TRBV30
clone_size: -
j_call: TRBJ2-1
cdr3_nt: TGTGCCTGTATGATATTGAGCGGGAGGAGGGATGAGCAGTTCTTC
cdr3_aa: CACMILSGRRDEQFF

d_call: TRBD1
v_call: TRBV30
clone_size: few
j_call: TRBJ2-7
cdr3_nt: TGTGCCTGGAGTCGGACAGGGATCTACGAGCAGTACTTC
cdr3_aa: CAWSRTGIYEQYF

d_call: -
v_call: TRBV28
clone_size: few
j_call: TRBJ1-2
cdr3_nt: TGTGCCAGCAGCCTTCGCCTGTATGGCTACACCTTC
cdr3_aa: CASSLRLYGYTF

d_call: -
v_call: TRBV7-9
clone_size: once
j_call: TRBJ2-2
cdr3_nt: TGTGCCAGCAGTCCTCGGGACGCATCTTACACCGGGGAGCTGTTTTTT
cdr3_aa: CASSPRDASYTGELFF

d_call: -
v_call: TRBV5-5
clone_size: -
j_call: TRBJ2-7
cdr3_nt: TGTGCCAGCAGCTTGGATGGAACCTACGAGCAGTACTTC
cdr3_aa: CASSLDGTYEQYF

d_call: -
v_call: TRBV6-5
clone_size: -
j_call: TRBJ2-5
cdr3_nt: TGTGCCAGCAGCCGGCGGGTCCAAGAGACCCAGTACTTC
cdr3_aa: CASSRRVQETQYF

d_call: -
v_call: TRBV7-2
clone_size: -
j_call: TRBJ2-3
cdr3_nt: TGTGCCAGCAGCTTAAACCGGGACTGGCGCACAGATACGCAGTATTTT
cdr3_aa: CASSLNRDWRTDTQYF

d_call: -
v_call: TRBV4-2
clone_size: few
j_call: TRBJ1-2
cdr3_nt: TGTGCCAGCAGTGTGGGGGGGTCCCTTGGAGAGGATGGCTACACCTTC
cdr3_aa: CASSVGGSLGEDGYTF

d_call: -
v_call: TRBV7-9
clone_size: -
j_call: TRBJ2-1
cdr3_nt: TGTGCCAGCAGCTCAAAGGGGAGCTACAATGAGCAGTTCTTC
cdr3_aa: CASSSKGSYNEQFF

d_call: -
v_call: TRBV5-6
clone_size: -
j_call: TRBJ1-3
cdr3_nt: TGTGCCAGCAGAAAACAGGGTTACGGAAACACCATATATTTT
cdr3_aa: CASRKQGYGNTIYF

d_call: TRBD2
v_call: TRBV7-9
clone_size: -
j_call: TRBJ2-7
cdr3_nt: TGTGCCAGCAGCTTAGCGCCGGGACTAGCGGGAGGTTACTCCTACGAGCAGTACTTC
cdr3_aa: CASSLAPGLAGGYSYEQYF

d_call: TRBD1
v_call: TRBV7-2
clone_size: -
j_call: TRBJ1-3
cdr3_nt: TGTGCCAGCAGCTTTAGGACAGGGGCTGGAAACACCATATATTTT
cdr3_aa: CASSFRTGAGNTIYF

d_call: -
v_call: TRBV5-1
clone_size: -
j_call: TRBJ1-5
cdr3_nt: TGCGCCAGCAGCTTGGGGGGCGGAAATCAGCCCCAGCATTTT
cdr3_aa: CASSLGGGNQPQHF

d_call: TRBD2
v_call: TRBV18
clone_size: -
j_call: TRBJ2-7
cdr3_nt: TGTGCCAGCTCACCCCTCGGGGGGACGGCCTCCTACGAGCAGTACTTC
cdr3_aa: CASSPLGGTASYEQYF

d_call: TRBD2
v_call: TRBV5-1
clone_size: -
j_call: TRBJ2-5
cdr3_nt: TGCGCCAGCAGCTCTTCGTTCGGGGGACTAGGGGGGACCCAGTACTTC
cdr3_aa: CASSSSFGGLGGTQYF

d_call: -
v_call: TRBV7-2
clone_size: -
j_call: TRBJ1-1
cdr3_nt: TGTGCCAGCAGCTTAGGGGGTCTGCCCACTGAAGCTTTCTTT
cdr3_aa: CASSLGGLPTEAFF

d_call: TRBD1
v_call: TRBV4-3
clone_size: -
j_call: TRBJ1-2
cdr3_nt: TGCGCCAGCAGCCAAGATGGCGCAGGGACAGGGTATGGCTACACCTTC
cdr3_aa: CASSQDGAGTGYGYTF

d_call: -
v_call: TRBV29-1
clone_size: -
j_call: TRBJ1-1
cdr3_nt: TGCAGCGTTGAGGCCTCTCCGGGGACTGAAGCTTTCTTT
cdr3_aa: CSVEASPGTEAFF

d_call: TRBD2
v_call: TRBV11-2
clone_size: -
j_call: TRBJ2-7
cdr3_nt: TGTGCCAGCAGCCTAGGGGAGGGCTACGAGCAGTACTTC
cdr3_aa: CASSLGEGYEQYF

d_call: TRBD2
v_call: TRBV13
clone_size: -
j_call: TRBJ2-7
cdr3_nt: TGTGCCAGCAGCGTCTCCGGGACTAGCGGGTCGGCCGAGCAGTACTTC
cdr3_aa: CASSVSGTSGSAEQYF

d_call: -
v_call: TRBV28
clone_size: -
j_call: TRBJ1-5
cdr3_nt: TGTGCCAGCAGTTTTCCCGGGACTCTGAACAATCAGCCCCAGCATTTT
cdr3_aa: CASSFPGTLNNQPQHF

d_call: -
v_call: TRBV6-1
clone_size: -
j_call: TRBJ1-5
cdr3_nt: TGTGCCAGCAGTGAAAATCAGGGATACTTAAATCAGCCCCAGCATTTT
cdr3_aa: CASSENQGYLNQPQHF

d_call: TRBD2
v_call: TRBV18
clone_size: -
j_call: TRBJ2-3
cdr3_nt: TGTGCCAGCTCACCGTTACTAGCGGACTTGGCGCGTACGCAGTATTTT
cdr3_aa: CASSPLLADLARTQYF

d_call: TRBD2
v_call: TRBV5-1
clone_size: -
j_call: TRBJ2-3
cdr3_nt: TGCGCCAGCAGCCCCCTCGGTAGCGGGAACACAGATACGCAGTATTTT
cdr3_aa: CASSPLGSGNTDTQYF

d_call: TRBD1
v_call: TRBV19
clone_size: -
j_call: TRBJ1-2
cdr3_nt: TGTGCCAGTAGTCCCAGGGGGTGGGATGGCTACACCTTC
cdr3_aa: CASSPRGWDGYTF

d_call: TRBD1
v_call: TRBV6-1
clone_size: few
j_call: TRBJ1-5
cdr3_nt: TGTGCCAGCAGTGAGAGTAGGGGACAGGTAGGGCGCAATCAGCCCCAGCATTTT
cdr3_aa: CASSESRGQVGRNQPQHF

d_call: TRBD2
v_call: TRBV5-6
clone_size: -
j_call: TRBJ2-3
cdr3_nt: TGTGCCAGCAGCCCACTGCCGGGACTAGTGGGCACAGATACGCAGTATTTT
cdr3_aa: CASSPLPGLVGTDTQYF

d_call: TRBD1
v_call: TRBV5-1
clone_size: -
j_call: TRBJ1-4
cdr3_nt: TGCGCCAGCAGCTTGACAGGGGATGAAAAACTGTTTTTT
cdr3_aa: CASSLTGDEKLFF

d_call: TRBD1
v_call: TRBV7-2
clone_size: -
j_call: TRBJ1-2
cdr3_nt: TGTGCCAGCAGCTCGGGACAGGGGTATGGCTACACCTTC
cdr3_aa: CASSSGQGYGYTF

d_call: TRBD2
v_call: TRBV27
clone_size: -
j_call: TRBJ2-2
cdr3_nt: TGTGCCAGCCGGGGGGGTGGCACCGGGGAGCTGTTTTTT
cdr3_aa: CASRGGGTGELFF

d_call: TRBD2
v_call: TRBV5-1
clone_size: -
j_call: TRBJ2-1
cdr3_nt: TGCGCCAGCAGCTGGGGGGGGACCAATGAGCAGTTCTTC
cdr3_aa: CASSWGGTNEQFF